Below are 9 T cell receptor beta chains sequenced from a single sample in a study of blood T cell repertoires in COVID-19. Libraries were prepared by immunoSEQ multiplex PCR; TCRdb keeps only in-frame clonotypes and omits some of them. The data show about 240,000 clones, roughly 90% seen once. Sequenced sample: peripheral blood. Every receptor here comes from a man aged 55 to 70 with acute or convalescent COVID-19.

The chain has TRBV7-4 and TRBJ1-2; D may be TRBD1 (5 bases). From germline, CDR1 is SGHVT and CDR2 SQSDAQ. The V gene lost 6 bases and the J gene lost 8 bases, with 16 bases spanning the gap. CDR3 size: 13 residues. DNA of the CDR3: TGTGCCAGCAGGGGAGGGGAGAAGAAAGGCTACACCTTC. As protein: CASRGGEKKGYTF.

The chain recombines TRBV7-2 with TRBJ1-1; possibly TRBD1 for D (6 bases). V was pared by 1 base and J by 5 bases, with 8 bases between. CDR3 size: 13 residues. Germline assignment: CDR1 SGHTA and CDR2 FQGNSA. CDR3 in amino acids: CASSLVRGTEAFF. In DNA, the CDR3 is TGTGCCAGCAGCTTAGTGAGGGGGACTGAAGCTTTCTTT.

The V and J genes are TRBV13 and TRBJ2-3, with D unresolved. Trimming took off 6 bases at V and 0 bases at J, with 4 bases between the two ends. This CDR3 comprises 12 residues. CDR1 and CDR2 from the germline V gene are PRHDT and FYEKMQ (reference sequence). In DNA, the CDR3 is TGTGCCAGCAGGGCTAGCACAGATACGCAGTATTTT. Its translation is CASRASTDTQYF. Supplemented by reference TRBV13 and TRBJ2-3, the full variable domain reads AAGVIQSPRHLIKEKRETATLKCYPIPRHDTVYWYQQGPGQDPQFLISFYEKMQSDKGSIPDRFSAQQFSDYHSELNMSSLELGDSALYFCASRASTDTQYFGPGTRLTVL.

The chain carries TRBV7-9 and TRBJ1-4; D ambiguous. Germline V gene sequence: CDR1 SEHNR, CDR2 FQNEAQ (reference sequence). Trimming stripped 3 bases from V and 8 bases from J, with 13 bases between. This CDR3 is 14 amino acids long. CDR3 sequence: CASSLGSNREKLFF. CDR3 nucleotides: TGTGCCAGCAGCTTGGGCTCGAATCGAGAAAAACTGTTTTTT.

A few counts support this clone. The CDR3 sequence is CASSRQENQPQHF. The DNA for the CDR3 is TGTGCCAGCAGTCGACAGGAAAATCAGCCCCAGCATTTT. This chain joins TRBV6-5 and TRBJ1-5; D possibly corresponds to TRBD1 (6 bases). There are 13 residues in the CDR3. Germline V gives CDR1 MNHEY, CDR2 SVGAGI. The germline V and J ends were trimmed by 5 bases and 4 bases, with 9 bases remaining between them.

In this sample, this clone turned up a few times. In nucleotides, the CDR3 is TGTGCCAGCAGCCCGACAGGGGGCTCTAACTATGGCTACACCTTC. As protein: CASSPTGGSNYGYTF. The gene calls are TRBV7-8 and TRBJ1-2; 10 bases map to TRBD1. Germline V gene data show CDR1 as SGHVS and CDR2 as FQNEAQ. The J segment lost 0 bases and the V segment lost 5 bases, leaving 3 bases of the junction unmatched. This CDR3 is 15 amino acids long.

As concerns this clone: A read error may account for a junction end that differs from germline. The chain has TRBV7-7 and TRBJ2-3, with a tentative D call TRBD2 (5 bases). The CDR3 contains 14 residues. Looked up from germline, CDR1 is SSHAT and CDR2 is FNYEAQ (reference sequence). The CDR3: CASSLARDTDTQYF. CDR3 bases: TGTGCTAGCAGCTTAGCTCGGGACACAGATACGCAGTATTTT.

The genes are TRBV5-5 and TRBJ1-4, with 7 bases aligning to TRBD1. Per germline, CDR1 SGHKS and CDR2 YYEKEE (reference sequence). With V trimmed by 4 bases and J by 10 bases, 7 bases remained unmatched. The CDR3 length is 13 residues. Here the CDR3 reads CASSLSTGRKLFF. CDR3 in DNA: TGTGCCAGCAGCCTATCGACAGGGCGAAAACTGTTTTTT.

This chain uses TRBV25-1 with TRBJ1-2; no clear D. V was cut by 7 bases and J by 11 bases, with 20 bases left in between. CDR3 length equals 13 residues. The germline CDR1 and CDR2 sequences are MGHDK and SYGVNS. Here the CDR3 DNA reads TGTGCCAGCACCCAGGACTTAAGTCTTGGGTACACCTTC. Protein: CASTQDLSLGYTF.